The rows below give T cell receptor beta chains drawn from one sample of a study of OX40 agonist ivuxolimab in advanced cancers. This table comes from immunoSEQ multiplex PCR, and its TCRdb copy is limited to in-frame clones, with some not included. This table has about 69,000 clones, over 75% appearing once. The sequencing here drew on CD4+ or CD8+ T cells sorted from blood, taken in a trial of the OX40 agonist ivuxolimab. These receptors were obtained from an adult with an advanced solid tumor such as melanoma, head and neck, liver or kidney cancer. CDR3s leave out the opening cysteine and the closing phenylalanine or tryptophan. The D gene is left open where the match is weak.

d_gene | v_gene | CDR3aa
TRBD1 | TRBV28 | AGTGAGTEAF
NA | TRBV9 | ASSPAGSHNSPLH
NA | TRBV11-3 | ASSDPGQNTGELF
NA | TRBV29-1 | SVRGGQNLGPYEQY
TRBD1 | TRBV10-3 | AISLDRGRETQY
TRBD1 | TRBV5-1 | ASSFGQGTDTQY
TRBD1 | TRBV5-1 | ASSSIPGQGAWGNYGYT
TRBD1 | TRBV5-6 | ASSLFIQGERNTEAF
TRBD1 | TRBV4-1 | ASSQEGDSQPQH
NA | TRBV4-3 | ASSQESWAAITGELF
NA | TRBV5-6 | ASSVGAQNTEAF
NA | TRBV9 | ASSALGGPGELF
TRBD1 | TRBV7-6 | ASSYPGQGMEEDTQY
TRBD2 | TRBV5-4 | ASSFSGGAADTQY
TRBD2 | TRBV4-3 | ASSQLLAGALYEQY
TRBD2 | TRBV27 | ASSLLAGRTDTQY
NA | TRBV4-3 | ASSQGTSSYEQY
TRBD1 | TRBV5-6 | ASSLGDRGSYNEQF
NA | TRBV28 | ASRTQGLSEAF
TRBD1 | TRBV27 | ASSFIQGAPQPQH
TRBD1 | TRBV6-1 | ASSARRQGYGYT
TRBD1 | TRBV4-1 | ASSQAEQGAYEQY
NA | TRBV15 | ATRPSGSSTNNEQF
NA | TRBV2 | ASSEAIALQETQY
NA | TRBV13 | ASSSGGSPTNYGYT
TRBD2 | TRBV28 | ASSFRTSGRTGETQY
TRBD1 | TRBV5-5 | ASSLSGGIGYEQY
TRBD1 | TRBV10-3 | AISGTQHRGTEAF
NA | TRBV29-1 | STRQNTGELF
NA | TRBV6-1 | ASSGTPIFNEKLF
NA | TRBV5-1 | ASSLGGAPPTEAF
TRBD2 | TRBV11-2 | ASRGGDSTGELF
NA | TRBV30 | AWSVSGNEQY
NA | TRBV25-1 | ASSDDSQETQY
TRBD2 | TRBV5-1 | ASSSERLAGGTQY
TRBD2 | TRBV6-5 | ASSDLAGNSEQY
TRBD1 | TRBV11-2 | ASSLAGGHEQY
NA | TRBV9 | ASSVPSGPGGQGYNEQF
NA | TRBV9 | ASSVDWTNTEAF
TRBD1 | TRBV28 | ASSLPGQTSYNEQF
NA | TRBV5-4 | ASRDTPMENIQY
TRBD1 | TRBV7-9 | ASSTGQGASEAF
NA | TRBV29-1 | SVVRPDTYEQY
NA | TRBV9 | ASSVVRRNTEAF
TRBD1 | TRBV7-6 | ASSLNRGVRNTEAF